The T cell receptor (beta chain) under discussion was sequenced for a study of cytomegalovirus exposure and HLA in healthy donors. The study, taken as a whole, reports: Looking again later, the authors saw that most CMV-associated TCR beta chains seemed HLA-restricted. Cytomegalovirus association was assigned to some 160 TCR beta chains.

A few counts support this clone. Its antigen is currently unknown. Different DNA sequences within this sample yield the same CDR3. The CDR3 runs to 14 residues. The V segment lost 5 bases and the J segment 2 bases; nucleotides outside the gene matches: 6. Germline values: CDR1 SGHTA, CDR2 FQGNSA. These donors counted as nominally healthy when sampled, but unrecorded immune exposures were likely. Amplification used 60 Vbeta primers and 13 Jbeta primers. Repertoires were generated with immunoSEQ multiplex PCR, while TCRdb's copy carries only in-frame clones and drops some. The table has roughly 43,000 clones, around 60% seen once.

This chain joins TRBV7-2 and TRBJ2-7, with 7 positions matching TRBD1. This receptor was identified in a human donor in good health. The specimen was PBMCs. CDR3 residues: CASSLRQGPYEQYF. CDR3 coding DNA: TGTGCCAGCAGCCTACGACAGGGTCCCTACGAGCAGTACTTC.